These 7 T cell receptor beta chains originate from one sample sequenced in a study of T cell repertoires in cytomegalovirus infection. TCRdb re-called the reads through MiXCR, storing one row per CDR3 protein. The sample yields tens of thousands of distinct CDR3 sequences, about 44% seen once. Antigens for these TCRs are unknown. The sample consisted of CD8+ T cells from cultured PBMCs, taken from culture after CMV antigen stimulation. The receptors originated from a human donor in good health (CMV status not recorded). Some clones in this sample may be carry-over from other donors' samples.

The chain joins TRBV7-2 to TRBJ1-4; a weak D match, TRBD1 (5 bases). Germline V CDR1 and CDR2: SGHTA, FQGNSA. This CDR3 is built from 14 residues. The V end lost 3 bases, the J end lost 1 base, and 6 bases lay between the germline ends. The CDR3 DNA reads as TGTGCCAGCAGCTTCGGGGGAACTAATGAAAAACTGTTTTTT. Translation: CASSFGGTNEKLFF.

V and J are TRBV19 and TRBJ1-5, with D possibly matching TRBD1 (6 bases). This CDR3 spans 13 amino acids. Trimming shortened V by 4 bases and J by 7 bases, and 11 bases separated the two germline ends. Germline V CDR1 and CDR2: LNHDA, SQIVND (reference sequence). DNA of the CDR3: TGTGCCAGTAGTACACAGGGACGCCAGCCCCAGCATTTT. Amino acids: CASSTQGRQPQHF.

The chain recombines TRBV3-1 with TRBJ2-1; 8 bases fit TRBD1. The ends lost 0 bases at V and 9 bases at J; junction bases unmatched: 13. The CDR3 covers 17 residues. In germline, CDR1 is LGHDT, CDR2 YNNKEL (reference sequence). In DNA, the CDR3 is TGTGCCAGCAGCCAAGAGGTCGGCGCAGGGGGCTACGGTGAGCAGTTCTTC. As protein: CASSQEVGAGGYGEQFF.

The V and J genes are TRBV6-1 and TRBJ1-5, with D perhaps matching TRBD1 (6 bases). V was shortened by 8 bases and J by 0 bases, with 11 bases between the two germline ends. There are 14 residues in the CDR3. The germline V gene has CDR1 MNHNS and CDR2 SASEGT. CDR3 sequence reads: CASRTAISNQPQHF. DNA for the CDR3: TGTGCCAGCCGGACAGCGATTAGCAATCAGCCCCAGCATTTT.

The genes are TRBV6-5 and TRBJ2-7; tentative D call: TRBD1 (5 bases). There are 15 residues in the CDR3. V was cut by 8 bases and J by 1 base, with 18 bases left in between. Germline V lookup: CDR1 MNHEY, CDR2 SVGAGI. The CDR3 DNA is TGTGCCAGCTTCCCAACCATAGGGGTGTCCTACGAGCAGTACTTC. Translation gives CASFPTIGVSYEQYF.

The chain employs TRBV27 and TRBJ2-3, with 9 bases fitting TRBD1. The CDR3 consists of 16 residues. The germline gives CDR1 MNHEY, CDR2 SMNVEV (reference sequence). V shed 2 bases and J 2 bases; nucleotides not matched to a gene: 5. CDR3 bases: TGTGCCAGCAGTTTAGCCGGGACAGGGCTCACAGATACGCAGTATTTT. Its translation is CASSLAGTGLTDTQYF.

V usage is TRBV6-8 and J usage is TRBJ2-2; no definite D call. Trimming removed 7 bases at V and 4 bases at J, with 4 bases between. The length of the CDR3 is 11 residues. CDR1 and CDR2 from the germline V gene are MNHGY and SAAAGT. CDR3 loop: CASMITGELFF. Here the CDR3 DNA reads TGTGCCAGCATGATCACCGGGGAGCTGTTTTTT.